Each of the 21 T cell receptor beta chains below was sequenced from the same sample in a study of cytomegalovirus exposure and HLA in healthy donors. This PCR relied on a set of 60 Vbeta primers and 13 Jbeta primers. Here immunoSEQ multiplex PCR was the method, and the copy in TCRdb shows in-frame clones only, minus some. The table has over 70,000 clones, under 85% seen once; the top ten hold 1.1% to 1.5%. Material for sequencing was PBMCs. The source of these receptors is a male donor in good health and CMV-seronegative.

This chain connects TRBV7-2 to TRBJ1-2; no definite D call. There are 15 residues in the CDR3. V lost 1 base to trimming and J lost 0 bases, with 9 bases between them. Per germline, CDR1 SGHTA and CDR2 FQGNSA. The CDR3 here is CASSLGAGPNYGYTF. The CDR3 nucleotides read TGTGCCAGCAGCTTAGGGGCAGGTCCTAACTATGGCTACACCTTC. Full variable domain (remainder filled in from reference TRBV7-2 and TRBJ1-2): GAGVSQSPSNKVTEKGKDVELRCDPISGHTALYWYRQSLGQGLEFLIYFQGNSAPDKSGLPSDRFSAERTGGSVSTLTIQRTQQEDSAVYLCASSLGAGPNYGYTFGSGTRLTVV.

In DNA form, the CDR3 reads TGTGCCAGCAGCTTCCTAGGTTACAATGAGCAGTTCTTC. This codes for CASSFLGYNEQFF. The V gene is TRBV9, the J gene TRBJ2-1; D ambiguous. V lost 4 bases to trimming and J lost 4 bases, with 9 bases between them. This CDR3 has 13 amino acids. The germline V gene encodes CDR1 SGDLS and CDR2 YYNGEE.

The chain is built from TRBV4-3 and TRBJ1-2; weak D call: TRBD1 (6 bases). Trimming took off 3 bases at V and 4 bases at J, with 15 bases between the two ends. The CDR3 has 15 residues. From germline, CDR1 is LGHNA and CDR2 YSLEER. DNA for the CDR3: TGCGCCAGCAGCCAGGCGGGGGCTAATCGCTATGGCTACACCTTC. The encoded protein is CASSQAGANRYGYTF.

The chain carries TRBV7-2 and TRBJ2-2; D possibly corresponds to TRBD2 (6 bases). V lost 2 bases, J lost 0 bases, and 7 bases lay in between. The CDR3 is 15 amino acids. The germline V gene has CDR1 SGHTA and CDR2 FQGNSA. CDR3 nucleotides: TGTGCCAGCAGCTTACGACTAGCGAACACCGGGGAGCTGTTTTTT. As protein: CASSLRLANTGELFF. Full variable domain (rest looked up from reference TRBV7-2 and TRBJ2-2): GAGVSQSPSNKVTEKGKDVELRCDPISGHTALYWYRQSLGQGLEFLIYFQGNSAPDKSGLPSDRFSAERTGGSVSTLTIQRTQQEDSAVYLCASSLRLANTGELFFGEGSRLTVL.

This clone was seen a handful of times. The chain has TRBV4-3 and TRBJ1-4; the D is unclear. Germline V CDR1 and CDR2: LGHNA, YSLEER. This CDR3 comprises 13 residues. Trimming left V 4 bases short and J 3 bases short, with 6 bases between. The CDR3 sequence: CASSLRANEKLFF. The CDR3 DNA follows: TGCGCCAGCAGCCTCCGGGCTAATGAAAAACTGTTTTTT.

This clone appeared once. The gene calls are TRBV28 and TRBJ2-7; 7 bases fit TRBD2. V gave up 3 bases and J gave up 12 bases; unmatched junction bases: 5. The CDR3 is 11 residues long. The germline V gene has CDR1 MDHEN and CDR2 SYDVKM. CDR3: CASSFSGRGYF. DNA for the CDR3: TGTGCCAGCAGTTTTTCGGGGAGGGGGTACTTC.

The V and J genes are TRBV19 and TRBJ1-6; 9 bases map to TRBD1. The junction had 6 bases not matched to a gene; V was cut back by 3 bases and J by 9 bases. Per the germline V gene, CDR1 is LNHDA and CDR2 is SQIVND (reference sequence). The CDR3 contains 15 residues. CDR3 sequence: CASSIGGTGTSPLHF. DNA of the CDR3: TGTGCCAGTAGTATTGGCGGGACAGGGACTTCACCCCTCCACTTT.

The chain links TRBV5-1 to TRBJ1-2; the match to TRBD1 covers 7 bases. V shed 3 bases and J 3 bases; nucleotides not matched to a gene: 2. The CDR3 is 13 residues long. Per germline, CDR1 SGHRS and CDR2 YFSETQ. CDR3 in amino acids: CASSSGTDYGYTF. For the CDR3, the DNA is TGCGCCAGCAGCTCCGGGACAGACTATGGCTACACCTTC.

As DNA, the CDR3 is TGTGCCAGCAGTTTACGCCTAGCGGGAGGGAAAGAGACCCAGTACTTC. This encodes CASSLRLAGGKETQYF. The rearrangement uses TRBV27 and TRBJ2-5; the match to TRBD2 covers 12 bases. The V and J ends lost 2 bases and 3 bases, in that order; junction bases with no gene match: 4. The germline gives CDR1 MNHEY, CDR2 SMNVEV (reference sequence). The CDR3 runs 16 residues.

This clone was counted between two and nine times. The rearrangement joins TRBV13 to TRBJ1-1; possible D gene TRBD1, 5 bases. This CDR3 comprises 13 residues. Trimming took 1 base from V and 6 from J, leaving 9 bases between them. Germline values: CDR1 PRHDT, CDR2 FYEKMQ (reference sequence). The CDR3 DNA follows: TGTGCCAGCAGCTTAGATAGGGGCGCTGAAGCTTTCTTT. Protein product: CASSLDRGAEAFF.

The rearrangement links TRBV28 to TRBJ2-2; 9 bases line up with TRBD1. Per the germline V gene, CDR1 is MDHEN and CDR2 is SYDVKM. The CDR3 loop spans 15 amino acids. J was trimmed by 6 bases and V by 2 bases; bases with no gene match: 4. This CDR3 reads CASSLRDRESGELFF. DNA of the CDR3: TGTGCCAGCAGTTTAAGGGACAGGGAGTCCGGGGAGCTGTTTTTT.

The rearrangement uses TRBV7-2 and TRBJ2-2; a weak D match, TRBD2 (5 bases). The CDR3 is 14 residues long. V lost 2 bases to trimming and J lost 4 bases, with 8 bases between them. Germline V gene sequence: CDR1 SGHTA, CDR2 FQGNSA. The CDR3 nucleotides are TGTGCCAGCAGCTTATCGGGGAGCACCGGGGAGCTGTTTTTT. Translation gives CASSLSGSTGELFF.

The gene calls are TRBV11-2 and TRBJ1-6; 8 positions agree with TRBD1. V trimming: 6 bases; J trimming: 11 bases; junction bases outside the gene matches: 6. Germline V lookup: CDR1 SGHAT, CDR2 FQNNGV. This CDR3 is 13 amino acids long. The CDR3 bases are TGTGCCAGCAGTCGGGACAGGCTTCCACCCCTCCACTTT. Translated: CASSRDRLPPLHF.

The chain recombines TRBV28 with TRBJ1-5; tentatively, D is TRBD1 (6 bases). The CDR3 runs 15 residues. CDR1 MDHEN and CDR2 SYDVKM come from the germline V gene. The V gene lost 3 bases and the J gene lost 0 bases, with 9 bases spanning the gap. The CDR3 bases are TGTGCCAGCAGTTTGGGACACCCTAGCAATCAGCCCCAGCATTTT. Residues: CASSLGHPSNQPQHF.

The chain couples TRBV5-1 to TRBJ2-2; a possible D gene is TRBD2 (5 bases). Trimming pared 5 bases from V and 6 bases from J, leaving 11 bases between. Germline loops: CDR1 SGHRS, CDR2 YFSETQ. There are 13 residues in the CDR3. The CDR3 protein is CASRGGSAGELFF. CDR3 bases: TGCGCCAGCAGAGGTGGGAGTGCCGGGGAGCTGTTTTTT.

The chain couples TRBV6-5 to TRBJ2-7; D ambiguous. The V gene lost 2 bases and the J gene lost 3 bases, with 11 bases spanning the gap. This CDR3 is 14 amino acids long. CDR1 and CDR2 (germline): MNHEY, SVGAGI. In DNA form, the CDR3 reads TGTGCCAGCAGTTACACCGACATACGCTACGAGCAGTACTTC. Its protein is CASSYTDIRYEQYF.

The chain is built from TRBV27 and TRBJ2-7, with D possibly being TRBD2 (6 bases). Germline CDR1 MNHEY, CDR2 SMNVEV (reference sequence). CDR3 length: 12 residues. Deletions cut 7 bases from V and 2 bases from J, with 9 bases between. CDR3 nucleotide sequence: TGTGCCAGCACCTCGGGGGCCTACGAGCAGTACTTC. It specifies CASTSGAYEQYF.

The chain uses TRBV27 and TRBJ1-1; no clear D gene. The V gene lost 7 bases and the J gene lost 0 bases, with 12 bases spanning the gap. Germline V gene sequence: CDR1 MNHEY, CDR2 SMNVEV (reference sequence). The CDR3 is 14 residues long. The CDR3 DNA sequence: TGTGCCAGCACTAGCTTTAGGGTGAACACTGAAGCTTTCTTT. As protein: CASTSFRVNTEAFF.

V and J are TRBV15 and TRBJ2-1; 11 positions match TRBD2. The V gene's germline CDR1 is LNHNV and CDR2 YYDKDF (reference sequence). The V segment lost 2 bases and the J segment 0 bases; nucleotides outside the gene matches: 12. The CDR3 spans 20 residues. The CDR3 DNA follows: TGTGCCACCAGCAGACTAAAACTAGCGGGAGTCAGTAGCTCCTACAATGAGCAGTTCTTC. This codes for CATSRLKLAGVSSSYNEQFF.

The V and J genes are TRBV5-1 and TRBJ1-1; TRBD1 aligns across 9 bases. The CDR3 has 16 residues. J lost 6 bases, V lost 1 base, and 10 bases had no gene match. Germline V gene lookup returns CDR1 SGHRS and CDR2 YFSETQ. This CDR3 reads CASSLQIGTGGSEAFF. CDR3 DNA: TGCGCCAGCAGCTTGCAGATTGGAACAGGGGGCTCTGAAGCTTTCTTT.

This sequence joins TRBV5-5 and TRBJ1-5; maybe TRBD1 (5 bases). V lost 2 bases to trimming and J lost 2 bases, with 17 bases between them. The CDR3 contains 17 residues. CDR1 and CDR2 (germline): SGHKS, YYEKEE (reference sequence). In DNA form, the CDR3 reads TGTGCCAGCAGCTTAGGAGTCGGGGGGACGGGCAATCAGCCCCAGCATTTT. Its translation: CASSLGVGGTGNQPQHF.